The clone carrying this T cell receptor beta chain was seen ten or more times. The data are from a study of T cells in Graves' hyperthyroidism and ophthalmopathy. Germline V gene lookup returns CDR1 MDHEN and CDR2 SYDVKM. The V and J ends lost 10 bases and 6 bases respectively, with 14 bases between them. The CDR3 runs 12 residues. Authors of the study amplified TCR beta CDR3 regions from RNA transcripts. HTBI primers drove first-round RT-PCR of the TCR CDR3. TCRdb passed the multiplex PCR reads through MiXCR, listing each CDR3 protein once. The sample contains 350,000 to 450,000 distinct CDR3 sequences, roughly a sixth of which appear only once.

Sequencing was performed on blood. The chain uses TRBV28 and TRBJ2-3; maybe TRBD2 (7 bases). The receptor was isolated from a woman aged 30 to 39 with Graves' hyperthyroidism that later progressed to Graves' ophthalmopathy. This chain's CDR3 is CATGRGPDTQYF. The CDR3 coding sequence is TGTGCCACCGGGCGGGGGCCCGATACGCAGTATTTT.